This is a list of T cell receptor beta chains from one sample in a study of human T cells and chemical hapten exposure. TCRdb used MiXCR to reprocess the reads, holding one entry per CDR3 protein. The data hold about 120,000 distinct CDR3 sequences, with approximately 9.3% observed a single time. Material: whole blood. The receptors were sampled from a human donor in good health. Some clones in this sample may be carry-over from other donors' samples. Each CDR3 is given with its conserved first and last residue. Fields, in order: CDR3 DNA, CDR3 protein, V gene, J gene, D gene, clone size. D genes are given only for firm matches. Clone sizes are given selectively: once, few, many, or a class where the clone is expanded.

TGTGCCAGCAGCTTACAGGAGGGGTCCCACGAGCAGTACTTC	CASSLQEGSHEQYF	TRBV7-9	TRBJ2-7	NA	few
TGCGCCAGCAGCCAAGATTCCGGTAGCTACGAGCAGTACTTC	CASSQDSGSYEQYF	TRBV4-1	TRBJ2-7	NA	many
TGTGCCAGCAGCCCGACAGGGTCCAATTCACCCCTCCACTTT	CASSPTGSNSPLHF	TRBV9	TRBJ1-6	TRBD1	many
TGTGCCAGCAGTGAAGACGGGACCCCCTACAATGAGCAGTTCTTC	CASSEDGTPYNEQFF	TRBV6-1	TRBJ2-1	NA	NA
TGTGCCAGCAGTCCGGCAGGGTCTAACTATGGCTACACCTTC	CASSPAGSNYGYTF	TRBV28	TRBJ1-2	NA	few
TGTGCCAGCAGCTTAGACGTCGTCTTAACGAGCTCTGGAAACACCATATATTTT	CASSLDVVLTSSGNTIYF	TRBV7-2	TRBJ1-3	NA	few
TGTGCCAGCAGTGTGGCAGTTGAAGCTTTCTTT	CASSVAVEAFF	TRBV2	TRBJ1-1	NA	NA
TGTGCCAGCAGCCGGACAGGGGCAACTAATGAAAAACTGTTTTTT	CASSRTGATNEKLFF	TRBV5-6	TRBJ1-4	TRBD1	many
TGCGCCAGCAGTGACGCGCTAGCGGGAGTCAATGAGCAGTTCTTC	CASSDALAGVNEQFF	TRBV10-1	TRBJ2-1	TRBD2	NA
TGTGCCAGCAGCCGGACAGGGGGACCCTACGAGCAGTACTTC	CASSRTGGPYEQYF	TRBV21-1	TRBJ2-7	NA	NA
TGTGCCAGCTCACCACCTTCCAGAGGCGACACCGGGGAGCTGTTTTTT	CASSPPSRGDTGELFF	TRBV18	TRBJ2-2	NA	NA
TGTGCCAGCCAAACCACGGGGACCGGGGAGCTGTTTTTT	CASQTTGTGELFF	TRBV7-2	TRBJ2-2	NA	NA
TGTGCCAGCAGTTCTCCGGGACAGGGGAATAGCGAGCAGTTCTTC	CASSSPGQGNSEQFF	TRBV27	TRBJ2-1	TRBD1	many
TGCAGTGCTCTAGGAGGCAACAGGCACGAGCAGTACTTC	CSALGGNRHEQYF	TRBV20-1	TRBJ2-7	NA	many
TGTGCCAGCAGCTTTGCCCCGGGACTAGCGGGGGGCATCAGCTCCTACGAGCAGTACTTC	CASSFAPGLAGGISSYEQYF	TRBV5-5	TRBJ2-7	TRBD2	NA
TGTGCCAGCAGCTTCCTAGGACAGGGATACGAGCAGTACTTC	CASSFLGQGYEQYF	TRBV7-2	TRBJ2-7	TRBD1	NA
TGTGCCAGCAGTTTCACTAGCGGGAGGGCCGAGATACCGCAGTATTTT	CASSFTSGRAEIPQYF	TRBV6-5	TRBJ2-3	TRBD2	NA
TGTGCCAGCAGCTTGGACGCTATCCAGGGGACCGGGGAGCTGTTTTTT	CASSLDAIQGTGELFF	TRBV5-6	TRBJ2-2	NA	few
TGCAGTGCTAGAGATCTTGACTTCTCCACAGATACGCAGTATTTT	CSARDLDFSTDTQYF	TRBV20-1	TRBJ2-3	NA	few
TGTGCCAGCAGCGGACAGGGGGGTAGGACTGAAGCTTTCTTT	CASSGQGGRTEAFF	TRBV9	TRBJ1-1	TRBD1	few
TGTGCCAGCAGGGCCGGGACAGCCTACGAGCAGTACTTC	CASRAGTAYEQYF	TRBV25-1	TRBJ2-7	TRBD1	many
TGCGCCAGCAGGCAAGTCAACTTGGTGAGCACAGATACGCAGTATTTT	CASRQVNLVSTDTQYF	TRBV4-1	TRBJ2-3	NA	NA
TGTGCCAGCAGCCAAGAGCCCGCGGGACTAGTTTCCTACGAGCAGTACTTC	CASSQEPAGLVSYEQYF	TRBV4-2	TRBJ2-7	TRBD2	few
TGTGCCAGCAGTTTGGCAGCTAAGACCGGGGAGCTGTTTTTT	CASSLAAKTGELFF	TRBV12-3/TRBV12-4	TRBJ2-2	NA	few
TGTGCCACCAAGACAGGGCCCACAGATACGCAGTATTTT	CATKTGPTDTQYF	TRBV15	TRBJ2-3	TRBD1	few
TGTGCCAGCAGTCCCAACGGGACTCGCACCTACGAGCAGTACTTC	CASSPNGTRTYEQYF	TRBV12-3/TRBV12-4	TRBJ2-7	NA	NA
TGCAGTGCTCCCCAGACTAGCGCAACCCAAGAGACCCAGTACTTC	CSAPQTSATQETQYF	TRBV20-1	TRBJ2-5	TRBD2	many
TGCAGCGTTGACGGGCTAGCGGGAGACCCATCCTACGAGCAGTACTTC	CSVDGLAGDPSYEQYF	TRBV29-1	TRBJ2-7	TRBD2	many
TGCAGTGCTAGTTGGACTAGCGGGACCCAAGAGACCCAGTACTTC	CSASWTSGTQETQYF	TRBV20-1	TRBJ2-5	TRBD2	NA
TGTGCCAGCAGCTTAGTGGCGGGCAGAATGAACACTGAAGCTTTCTTT	CASSLVAGRMNTEAFF	TRBV7-2	TRBJ1-1	NA	few
TGTGCCAGCAGTCTCACTAGCGGGGGGGCGGGACAGTTCTTC	CASSLTSGGAGQFF	TRBV7-3	TRBJ2-1	TRBD2	NA
TGTGCCAGCTCACCAACGGGACAAACTAACTATGGCTACACCTTC	CASSPTGQTNYGYTF	TRBV18	TRBJ1-2	NA	many
TGCAGCGTAAGTATGTCCTCAGGGCGTCTCCGGTTCTTC	CSVSMSSGRLRFF	TRBV29-1	TRBJ2-1	NA	NA
TGTGCCAGCAGTTACTCCGGACAGGAAAATTACGAGCAGTACTTC	CASSYSGQENYEQYF	TRBV6-5	TRBJ2-7	TRBD1	few
TGTGCCAGCAGCTCCGCCCAGGGGGAAGTTACTGAAAAACTGTTTTTT	CASSSAQGEVTEKLFF	TRBV7-2	TRBJ1-4	TRBD1	few
TGTGCCATCAGGATTCATAGCGGGGACTACTCCTACGAGCAGTACTTC	CAIRIHSGDYSYEQYF	TRBV10-3	TRBJ2-7	TRBD2	many
TGTGCCAGCAGCTTCATACAGGGGGCGCCGGGCTACACCTTC	CASSFIQGAPGYTF	TRBV7-9	TRBJ1-2	TRBD1	few
TGTGCCAGTAGTATAGAACCTACTCCCCCGGACAGGACGGTTAATAGCAATCAGCCCCAGCATTTT	CASSIEPTPPDRTVNSNQPQHF	TRBV19	TRBJ1-5	TRBD1	many
TGCAGCGTTGAAGGTGGGGGGGCCGGGGCAGATACGCAGTATTTT	CSVEGGGAGADTQYF	TRBV29-1	TRBJ2-3	NA	NA
TGTGCCAGCAGTGATGGTAGCGGGGGGACCGTCCAAGAGACCCAGTACTTC	CASSDGSGGTVQETQYF	TRBV2	TRBJ2-5	TRBD2	few
TGTGCCAGCAGCTTATTAAGCCTAGCGGGGGAGCCCCATGAGCAGTTCTTC	CASSLLSLAGEPHEQFF	TRBV7-2	TRBJ2-1	TRBD2	NA
TGTGCCAGCAGCGTATTTTCTGGGACAACCTACGAGCAGTACTTC	CASSVFSGTTYEQYF	TRBV5-5	TRBJ2-7	NA	NA
TGCGCCAGCAGCTTGGGGGCCGGACACGATTCACCCCTCCACTTT	CASSLGAGHDSPLHF	TRBV5-1	TRBJ1-6	NA	many
TGTGCCAGCAGTTTGTCAGGGTTAAATCAGCCCCAGCATTTT	CASSLSGLNQPQHF	TRBV12-3/TRBV12-4	TRBJ1-5	NA	many
TGCAGTGCTATGACACTCTCCTACGAGCAGTACTTC	CSAMTLSYEQYF	TRBV20-1	TRBJ2-7	NA	NA
TGTGCTAGTGGTTTGTCCTCGGACAGGGCGAATGGCTACACCTTC	CASGLSSDRANGYTF	TRBV12-5	TRBJ1-2	TRBD1	many
TGCGCCAGCAGCCCCCGGGACTCTTACACCGGGGAGCTGTTTTTT	CASSPRDSYTGELFF	TRBV5-1	TRBJ2-2	NA	many
TGTGCCAGCAGTGAGGCGTTGGGGCGGCCTCAGCCCCAGCATTTT	CASSEALGRPQPQHF	TRBV6-1	TRBJ1-5	NA	many
TGCAGCGTTGAAGATGGGACCGCAGGGGTTCCAAGGACTGAAGCTTTCTTT	CSVEDGTAGVPRTEAFF	TRBV29-1	TRBJ1-1	NA	NA
TGTGCCAGCAGTACCGTTCGGGGGTTTAGCACAGATACGCAGTATTTT	CASSTVRGFSTDTQYF	TRBV6-5	TRBJ2-3	NA	once
TGCAGTGTAGGAAACAGGGGCCTAGCCAAAAACATTCAGTACTTC	CSVGNRGLAKNIQYF	TRBV20-1	TRBJ2-4	TRBD1	few
TGCAGTGCTTTGGCTTATGGCTACACCTTC	CSALAYGYTF	TRBV20-1	TRBJ1-2	NA	NA